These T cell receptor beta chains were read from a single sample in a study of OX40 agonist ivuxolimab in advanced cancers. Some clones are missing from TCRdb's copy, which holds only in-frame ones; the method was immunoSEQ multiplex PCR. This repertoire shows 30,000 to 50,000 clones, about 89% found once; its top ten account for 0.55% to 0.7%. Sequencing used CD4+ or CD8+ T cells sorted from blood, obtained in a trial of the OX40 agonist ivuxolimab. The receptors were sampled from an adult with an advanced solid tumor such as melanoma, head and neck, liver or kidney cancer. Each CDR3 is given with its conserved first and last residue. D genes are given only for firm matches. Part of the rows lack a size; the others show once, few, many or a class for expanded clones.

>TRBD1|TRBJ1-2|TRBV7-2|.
CASNPGQSFNYGYTF
TGTGCCAGCAACCCGGGACAGTCGTTTAACTATGGCTACACCTTC
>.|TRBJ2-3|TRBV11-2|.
CATRLGGGGDTQYF
TGTGCCACCAGACTGGGGGGTGGCGGAGATACGCAGTATTTT
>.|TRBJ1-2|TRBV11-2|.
CASSLMQYGYTF
TGTGCCAGCAGCCTTATGCAATATGGCTACACCTTC
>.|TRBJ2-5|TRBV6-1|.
CASRQESETQYF
TGTGCCAGCAGACAGGAATCGGAGACCCAGTACTTC
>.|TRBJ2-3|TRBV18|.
CASSPPRTVGDTQYF
TGTGCCAGCTCACCACCCCGGACCGTAGGGGATACGCAGTATTTT
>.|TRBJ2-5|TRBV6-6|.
CVSRKGIEVETQYF
TGTGTCAGCAGGAAGGGGATCGAGGTGGAGACCCAGTACTTC
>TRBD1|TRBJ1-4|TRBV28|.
CASSLPGQDEKLFF
TGTGCCAGCAGTCTACCGGGACAGGATGAAAAACTGTTTTTT
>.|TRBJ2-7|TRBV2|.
CASSGSRSSYEQYF
TGTGCCAGCAGTGGTTCCCGAAGCTCCTACGAGCAGTACTTC
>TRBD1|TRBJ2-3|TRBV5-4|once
CASSSGQSTDTQYF
TGTGCCAGCAGCTCGGGACAGAGCACAGATACGCAGTATTTT
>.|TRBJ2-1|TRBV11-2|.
CASALRGGYNEQFF
TGTGCCAGCGCACTCAGGGGGGGCTACAATGAGCAGTTCTTC
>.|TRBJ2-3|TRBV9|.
CASSVELLGSTDTQYF
TGTGCCAGCAGCGTCGAGCTTTTGGGGAGCACAGATACGCAGTATTTT
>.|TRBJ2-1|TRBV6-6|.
CASSYSGLGYNEQFF
TGTGCCAGCAGTTACTCAGGGCTGGGGTACAATGAGCAGTTCTTC
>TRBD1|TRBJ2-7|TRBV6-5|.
CASRHRDRFSYEQYF
TGTGCGAGCAGACACCGGGACAGGTTCTCCTACGAGCAGTACTTC
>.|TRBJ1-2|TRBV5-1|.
CASSLDPLGGQSGGYTF
TGCGCCAGCAGCTTGGACCCCTTAGGTGGCCAGTCGGGGGGCTACACCTTC
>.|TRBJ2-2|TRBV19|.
CASSIKIGPGELFF
TGTGCCAGTAGTATCAAAATCGGCCCCGGGGAGCTGTTTTTT
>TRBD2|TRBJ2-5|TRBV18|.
CASSPSGGETQYF
TGTGCCAGCTCACCCTCGGGGGGAGAGACCCAGTACTTC
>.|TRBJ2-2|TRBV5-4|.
CASSWGGDTAGELFF
TGTGCCAGCAGCTGGGGAGGTGATACCGCCGGGGAGCTGTTTTTT
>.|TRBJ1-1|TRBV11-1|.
CASSLEGSGPEAFF
TGTGCCAGCAGCTTGGAGGGGTCCGGCCCTGAAGCTTTCTTT
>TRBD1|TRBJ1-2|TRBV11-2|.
CASSRTRDRMSGYTF
TGTGCCAGCAGCCGGACCCGGGACAGGATGTCTGGCTACACCTTC
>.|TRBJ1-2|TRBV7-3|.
CASSSSTGLLYGYTF
TGTGCCAGCAGCTCCTCGACAGGACTTCTCTATGGCTACACCTTC
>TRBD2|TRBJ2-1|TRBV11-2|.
CASSLAGGHNEQFF
TGTGCCAGCAGCTTAGCGGGGGGGCACAATGAGCAGTTCTTC
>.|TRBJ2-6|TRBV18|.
CASSPPPRSGANVLTF
TGTGCCAGCTCACCTCCACCGAGATCTGGGGCCAACGTCCTGACTTTC
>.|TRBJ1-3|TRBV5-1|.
CASTMDRTDSGNTIYF
TGCGCCAGCACCATGGACCGAACCGACTCTGGAAACACCATATATTTT
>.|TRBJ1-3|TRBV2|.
CASSPNRQSSGNTIYF
TGTGCCAGCAGCCCAAATAGGCAGAGCTCTGGAAACACCATATATTTT
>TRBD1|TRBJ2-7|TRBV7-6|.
CASSGGDRGFLGDYEQYF
TGTGCCAGCAGTGGTGGGGACAGGGGATTTCTCGGGGATTACGAGCAGTACTTC
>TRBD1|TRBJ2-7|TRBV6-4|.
CASREEDRVTYEQYF
TGTGCCAGCAGAGAGGAGGACAGGGTAACCTACGAGCAGTACTTC